This T cell receptor beta chain was identified in a study of OX40 agonist ivuxolimab in advanced cancers. For the study at large: A mean age of about 59 years, range about 20 to 79, was recorded, and about 83% were male. Study-level results: CD8+ T cells averaged more expanded clones than CD4+.

Of note for this clone: Its antigen is unknown.

The CDR3 extends over 16 amino acids. The germline CDR1 and CDR2 sequences are SGDLS and YYNGEE. The V end lost 4 bases, the J end lost 2 bases, and 16 bases lay between the germline ends. The repertoire was sequenced with immunoSEQ multiplex PCR; TCRdb's copy has only in-frame clones and lacks some. This sample carries about 50,000 clones, approximately 90% of them seen once, and the ten largest clones take approximately 6%. The source was CD4+ or CD8+ T cells sorted from blood, collected in a trial of the OX40 agonist ivuxolimab. The rearrangement links TRBV9 to TRBJ2-1; D is perhaps TRBD1 or TRBD2 (5 bases each). This clonotype originated in an adult with an advanced solid tumor such as melanoma, head and neck, liver or kidney cancer. CDR3 coding DNA: TGTGCCAGCAGCCTCCATCAGGGAGTCACCTACAATGAGCAGTTCTTC. It codes for CASSLHQGVTYNEQFF.